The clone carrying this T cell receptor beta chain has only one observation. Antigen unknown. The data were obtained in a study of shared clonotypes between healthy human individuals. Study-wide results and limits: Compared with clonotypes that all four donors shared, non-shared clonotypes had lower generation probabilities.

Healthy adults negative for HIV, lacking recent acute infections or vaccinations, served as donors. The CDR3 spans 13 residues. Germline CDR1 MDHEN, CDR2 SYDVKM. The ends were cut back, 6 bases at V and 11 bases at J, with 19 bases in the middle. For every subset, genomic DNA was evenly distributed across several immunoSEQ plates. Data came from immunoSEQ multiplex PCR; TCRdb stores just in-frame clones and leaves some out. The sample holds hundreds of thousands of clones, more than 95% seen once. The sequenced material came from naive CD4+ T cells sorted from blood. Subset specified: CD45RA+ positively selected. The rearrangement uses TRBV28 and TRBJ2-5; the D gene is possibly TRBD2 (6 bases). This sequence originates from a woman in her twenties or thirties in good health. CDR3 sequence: CASRQERGYGQYF. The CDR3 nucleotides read TGTGCCAGCAGACAAGAACGGGGGTATGGGCAGTACTTC. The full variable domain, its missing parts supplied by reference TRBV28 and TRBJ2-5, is DVKVTQSSRYLVKRTGEKVFLECVQDMDHENMFWYRQDPGLGLRLIYFSYDVKMKEKGDIPEGYSVSREKKERFSLILESASTNQTSMYLCASRQERGYGQYFGPGTRLLVL.